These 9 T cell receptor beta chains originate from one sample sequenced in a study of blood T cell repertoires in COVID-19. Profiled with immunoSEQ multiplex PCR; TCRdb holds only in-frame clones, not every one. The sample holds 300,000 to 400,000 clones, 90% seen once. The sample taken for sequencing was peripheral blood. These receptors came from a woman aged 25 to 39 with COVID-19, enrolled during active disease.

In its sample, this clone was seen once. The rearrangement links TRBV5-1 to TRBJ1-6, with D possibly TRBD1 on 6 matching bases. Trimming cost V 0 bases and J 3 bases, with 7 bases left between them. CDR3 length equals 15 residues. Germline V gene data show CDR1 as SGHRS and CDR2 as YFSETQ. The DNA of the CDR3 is TGCGCCAGCAGCTTGGAGGGGGTCTATAATTCACCCCTCCACTTT. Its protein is CASSLEGVYNSPLHF.

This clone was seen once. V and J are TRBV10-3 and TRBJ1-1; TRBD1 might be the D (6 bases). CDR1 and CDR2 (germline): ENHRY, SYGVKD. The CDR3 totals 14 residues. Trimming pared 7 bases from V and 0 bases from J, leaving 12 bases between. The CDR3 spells CAIKGTSMNTEAFF. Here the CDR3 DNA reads TGTGCCATCAAGGGGACATCGATGAACACTGAAGCTTTCTTT.

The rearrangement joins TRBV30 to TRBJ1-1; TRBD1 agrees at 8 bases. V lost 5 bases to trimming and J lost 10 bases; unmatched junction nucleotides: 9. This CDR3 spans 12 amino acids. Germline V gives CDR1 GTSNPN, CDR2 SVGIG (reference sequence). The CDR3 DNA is TGTGCCTGGGCCAGGGGGCACTGGGGAGCTTTCTTT. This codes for CAWARGHWGAFF.

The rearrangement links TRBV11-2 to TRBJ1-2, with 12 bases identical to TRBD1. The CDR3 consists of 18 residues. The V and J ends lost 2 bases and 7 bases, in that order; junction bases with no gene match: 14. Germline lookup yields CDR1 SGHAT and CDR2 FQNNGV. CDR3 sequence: CASSLSHPRDRGLLGYTF. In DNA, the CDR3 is TGTGCCAGCAGCTTATCACACCCCCGGGACAGGGGGCTTCTTGGCTACACCTTC.

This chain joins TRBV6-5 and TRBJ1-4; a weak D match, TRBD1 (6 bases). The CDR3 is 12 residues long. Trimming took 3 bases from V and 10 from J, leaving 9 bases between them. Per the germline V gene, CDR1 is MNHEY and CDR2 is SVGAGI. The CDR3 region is CASSYRGGKLFF. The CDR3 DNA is TGTGCCAGCAGTTATAGGGGGGGAAAACTGTTTTTT.

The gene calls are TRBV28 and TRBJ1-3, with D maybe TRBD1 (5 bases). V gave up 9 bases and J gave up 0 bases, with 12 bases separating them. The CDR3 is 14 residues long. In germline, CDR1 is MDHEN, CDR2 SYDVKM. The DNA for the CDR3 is TGTGCCAGTAACAGGCTCAGCTCTGGAAACACCATATATTTT. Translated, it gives CASNRLSSGNTIYF.

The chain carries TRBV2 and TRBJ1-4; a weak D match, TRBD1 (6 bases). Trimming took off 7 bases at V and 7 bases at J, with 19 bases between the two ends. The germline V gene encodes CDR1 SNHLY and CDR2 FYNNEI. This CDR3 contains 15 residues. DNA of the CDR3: TGTGCCAGCACCAGAGGAACAGGGTCGGGTGAAAAACTGTTTTTT. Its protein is CASTRGTGSGEKLFF.

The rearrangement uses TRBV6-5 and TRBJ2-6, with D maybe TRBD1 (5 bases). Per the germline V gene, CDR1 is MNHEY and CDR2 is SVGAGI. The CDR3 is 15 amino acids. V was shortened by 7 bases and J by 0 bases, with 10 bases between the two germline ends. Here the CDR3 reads CASKRQFSGANVLTF. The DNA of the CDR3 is TGTGCCAGCAAGAGACAGTTCTCTGGGGCCAACGTCCTGACTTTC.

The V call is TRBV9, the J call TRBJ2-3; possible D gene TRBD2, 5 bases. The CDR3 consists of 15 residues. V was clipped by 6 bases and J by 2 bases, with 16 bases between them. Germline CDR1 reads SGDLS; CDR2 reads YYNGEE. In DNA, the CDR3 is TGTGCCAGCAATTGGATGAGCGGATCCACAGATACGCAGTATTTT. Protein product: CASNWMSGSTDTQYF.